The rows below give T cell receptor beta chains drawn from one sample of a study of shared clonotypes between healthy human individuals. Repertoires were generated with immunoSEQ multiplex PCR, while TCRdb's copy carries only in-frame clones and drops some. The sample lists some 2,100,000 clones; almost 96% were seen once. Sequencing used naive CD4+ T cells sorted from blood. These receptors all stem from a young man in good health. Both conserved end residues are trimmed from each CDR3. A D gene is named only where the DNA matches it firmly.

d_gene: .; v_gene: TRBV6-6; CDR3aa: ASSDRSSYEQY
d_gene: TRBD1; v_gene: TRBV19; CDR3aa: ASSASGTGGREQY
d_gene: TRBD1; v_gene: TRBV11-2; CDR3aa: ASSFSQGEAF
d_gene: TRBD2; v_gene: TRBV6-1; CDR3aa: ASSRDYGETQY
d_gene: .; v_gene: TRBV6-1; CDR3aa: ASGRSQNQPQH
d_gene: .; v_gene: TRBV21-1; CDR3aa: ASSPPLMNTEAF
d_gene: TRBD2; v_gene: TRBV5-1; CDR3aa: ASSLGALAGVYNEQF
d_gene: TRBD1; v_gene: TRBV6-1; CDR3aa: ASSGQGANSPLH
d_gene: .; v_gene: TRBV7-9; CDR3aa: ASSLPLSSYEQY
d_gene: TRBD1; v_gene: TRBV2; CDR3aa: ASSPGTGNQPQH
d_gene: .; v_gene: TRBV10-3; CDR3aa: AISESGVRNEKLF
d_gene: .; v_gene: TRBV6-5; CDR3aa: ASGRNTEAF
d_gene: .; v_gene: TRBV10-1; CDR3aa: ASSGAGVTGELF
d_gene: .; v_gene: TRBV11-2; CDR3aa: ASSLTPQSRGNDYT
d_gene: .; v_gene: TRBV6-1; CDR3aa: ASRTGTGSSPLH
d_gene: .; v_gene: TRBV7-2; CDR3aa: ASSPAGYYGYT